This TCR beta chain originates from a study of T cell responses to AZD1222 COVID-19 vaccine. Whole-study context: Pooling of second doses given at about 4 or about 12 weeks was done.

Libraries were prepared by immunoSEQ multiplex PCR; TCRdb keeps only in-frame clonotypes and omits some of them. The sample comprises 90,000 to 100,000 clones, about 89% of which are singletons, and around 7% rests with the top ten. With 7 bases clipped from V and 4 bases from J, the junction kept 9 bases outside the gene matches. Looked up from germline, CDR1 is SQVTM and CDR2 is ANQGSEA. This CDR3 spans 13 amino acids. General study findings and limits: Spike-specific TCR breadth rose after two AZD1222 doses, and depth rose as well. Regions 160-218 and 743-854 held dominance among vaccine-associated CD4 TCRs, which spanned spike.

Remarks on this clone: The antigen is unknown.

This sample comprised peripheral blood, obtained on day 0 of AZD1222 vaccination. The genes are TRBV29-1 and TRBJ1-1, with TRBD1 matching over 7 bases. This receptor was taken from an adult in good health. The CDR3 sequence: CSARAQGGTEAFF. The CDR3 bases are TGCAGCGCGAGGGCGCAGGGGGGCACTGAAGCTTTCTTT.